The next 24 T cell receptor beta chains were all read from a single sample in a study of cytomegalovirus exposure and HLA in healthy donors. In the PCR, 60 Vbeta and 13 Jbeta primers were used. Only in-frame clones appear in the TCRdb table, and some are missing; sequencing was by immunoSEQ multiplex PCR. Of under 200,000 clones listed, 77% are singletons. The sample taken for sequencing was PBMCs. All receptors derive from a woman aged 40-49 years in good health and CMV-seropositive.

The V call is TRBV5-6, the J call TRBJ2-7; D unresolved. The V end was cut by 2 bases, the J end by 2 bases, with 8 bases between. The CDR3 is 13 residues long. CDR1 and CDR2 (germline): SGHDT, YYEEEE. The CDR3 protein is CASSLQSTYEQYF. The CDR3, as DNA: TGTGCCAGCAGCTTACAGTCAACCTACGAGCAGTACTTC.

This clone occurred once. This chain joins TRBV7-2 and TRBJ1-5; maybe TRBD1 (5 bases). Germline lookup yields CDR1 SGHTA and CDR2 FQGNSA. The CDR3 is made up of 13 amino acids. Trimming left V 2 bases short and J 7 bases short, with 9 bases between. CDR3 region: CASSLNGAQPQHF. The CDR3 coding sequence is TGTGCCAGCAGCTTAAATGGGGCACAGCCCCAGCATTTT.

Here the CDR3 DNA reads TGTGCCAGCTCACCGGGACTAGCGGATTACGAGCAGTACTTC. Translated: CASSPGLADYEQYF. This sequence joins TRBV18 and TRBJ2-7, with 11 positions matching TRBD2. J was trimmed by 4 bases and V by 3 bases; bases with no gene match: 2. The CDR3 loop spans 14 amino acids. Looked up from germline, CDR1 is KGHSH and CDR2 is LQKENI. The complete variable domain, with remaining parts taken from reference TRBV18 and TRBJ2-7, reads NAGVMQNPRHLVRRRGQEARLRCSPMKGHSHVYWYRQLPEEGLKFMVYLQKENIIDESGMPKERFSAEFPKEGPSILRIQQVVRGDSAAYFCASSPGLADYEQYFGPGTRLTVT.

CDR3 DNA sequence: TGCAGCGTTGCCGGGACGAACACCGGGGAGCTGTTTTTT. Translation: CSVAGTNTGELFF. The V gene is TRBV29-1, the J gene TRBJ2-2; TRBD2 is a possible D gene (5 bases). The CDR3 has 13 residues. The V gene lost 4 bases and the J gene lost 0 bases, with 6 bases spanning the gap. CDR1 and CDR2 from the germline V gene are SQVTM and ANQGSEA.

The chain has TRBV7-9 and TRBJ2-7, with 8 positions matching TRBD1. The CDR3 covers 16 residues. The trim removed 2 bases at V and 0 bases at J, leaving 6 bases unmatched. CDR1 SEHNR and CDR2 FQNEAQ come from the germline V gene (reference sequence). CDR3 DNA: TGTGCCAGCAGCTTAAGCAGGGGGCAGAGCTCCTACGAGCAGTACTTC. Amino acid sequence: CASSLSRGQSSYEQYF.

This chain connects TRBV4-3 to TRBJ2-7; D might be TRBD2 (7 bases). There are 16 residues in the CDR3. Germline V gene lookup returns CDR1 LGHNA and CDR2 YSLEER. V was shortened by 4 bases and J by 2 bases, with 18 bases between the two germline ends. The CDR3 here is CASSLYGGGDTYEQYF. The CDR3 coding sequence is TGCGCCAGCAGCCTATACGGGGGAGGGGACACCTACGAGCAGTACTTC.

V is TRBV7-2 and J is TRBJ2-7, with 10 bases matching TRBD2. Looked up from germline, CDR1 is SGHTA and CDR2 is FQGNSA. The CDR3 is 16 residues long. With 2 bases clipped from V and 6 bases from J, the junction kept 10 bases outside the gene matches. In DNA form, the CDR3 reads TGTGCCAGCAGCTTAACTGTACTAGCGGGGAAGGGCGAGCAGTACTTC. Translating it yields CASSLTVLAGKGEQYF.

CDR3 DNA sequence: TGCAGCGTTGACCCGGACAGGTATGAGACCCAGTACTTC. Its protein product is CSVDPDRYETQYF. The J gene is TRBJ2-5, the V gene TRBV29-1; the match to TRBD1 covers 7 bases. V was pared by 3 bases and J by 5 bases, with 6 bases of the junction left unmatched. Germline-derived CDR1 and CDR2 are SQVTM and ANQGSEA. The CDR3 is made up of 13 amino acids. Drawing the rest from reference TRBV29-1 and TRBJ2-5, the complete variable domain is SAVISQKPSRDICQRGTSLTIQCQVDSQVTMMFWYRQQPGQSLTLIATANQGSEATYESGFVIDKFPISRPNLTFSTLTVSNMSPEDSSIYLCSVDPDRYETQYFGPGTRLLVL.

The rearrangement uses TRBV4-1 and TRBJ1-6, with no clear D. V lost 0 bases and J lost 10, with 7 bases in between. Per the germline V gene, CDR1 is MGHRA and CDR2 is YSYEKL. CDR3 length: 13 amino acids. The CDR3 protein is CASSQDRGSPLHF. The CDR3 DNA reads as TGCGCCAGCAGCCAAGATCGGGGATCACCCCTCCACTTT.

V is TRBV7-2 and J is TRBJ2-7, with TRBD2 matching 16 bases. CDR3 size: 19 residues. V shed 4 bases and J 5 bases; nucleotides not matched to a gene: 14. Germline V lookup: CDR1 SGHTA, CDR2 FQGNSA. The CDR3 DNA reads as TGTGCCAGCAGCTCCCCGGGACTAGCGGGAGGGGAGGCACCGGACGAGCAGTACTTC. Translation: CASSSPGLAGGEAPDEQYF.

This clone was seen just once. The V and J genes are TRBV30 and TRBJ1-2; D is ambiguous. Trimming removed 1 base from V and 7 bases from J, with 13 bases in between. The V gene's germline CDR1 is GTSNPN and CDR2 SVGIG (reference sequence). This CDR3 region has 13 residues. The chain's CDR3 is CAWSAMWASGYTF. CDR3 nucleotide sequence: TGTGCCTGGAGTGCCATGTGGGCGAGTGGCTACACCTTC. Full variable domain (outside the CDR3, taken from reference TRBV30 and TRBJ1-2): SQTIHQWPATLVQPVGSPLSLECTVEGTSNPNLYWYRQAAGRGLQLLFYSVGIGQISSEVPQNLSASRPQDRQFILSSKKLLLSDSGFYLCAWSAMWASGYTFGSGTRLTVV.

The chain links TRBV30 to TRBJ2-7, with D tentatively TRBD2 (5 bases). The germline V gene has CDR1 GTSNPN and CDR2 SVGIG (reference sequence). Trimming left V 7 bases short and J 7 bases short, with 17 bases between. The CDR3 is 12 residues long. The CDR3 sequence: CAFLPGKGEQYF. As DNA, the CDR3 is TGTGCCTTTCTGCCGGGGAAGGGTGAGCAGTACTTC.

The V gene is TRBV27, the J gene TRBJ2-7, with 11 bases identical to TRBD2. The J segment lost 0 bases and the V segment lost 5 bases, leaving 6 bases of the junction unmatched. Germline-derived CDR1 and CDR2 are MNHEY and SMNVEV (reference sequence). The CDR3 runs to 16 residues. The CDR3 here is CASSLRLAGSSYEQYF. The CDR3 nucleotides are TGTGCCAGCAGTCTTCGACTAGCGGGGTCCTCCTACGAGCAGTACTTC.

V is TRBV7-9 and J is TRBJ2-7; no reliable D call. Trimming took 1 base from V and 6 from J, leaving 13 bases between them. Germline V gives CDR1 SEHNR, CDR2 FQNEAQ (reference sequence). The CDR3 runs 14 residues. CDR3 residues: CASSLESQLFEQYF. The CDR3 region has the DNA TGTGCCAGCAGCTTAGAAAGTCAGTTGTTCGAGCAGTACTTC.

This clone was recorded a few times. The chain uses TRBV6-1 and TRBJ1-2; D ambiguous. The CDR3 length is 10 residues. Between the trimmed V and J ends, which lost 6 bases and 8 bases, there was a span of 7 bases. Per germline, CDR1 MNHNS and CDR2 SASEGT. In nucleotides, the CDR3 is TGTGCCAGCAGATTGACAGGCTACACCTTC. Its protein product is CASRLTGYTF.

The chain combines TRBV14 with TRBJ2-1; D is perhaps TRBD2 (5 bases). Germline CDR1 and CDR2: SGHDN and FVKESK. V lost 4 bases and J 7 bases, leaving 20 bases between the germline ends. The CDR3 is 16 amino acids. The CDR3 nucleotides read TGTGCCAGCAGCCCGGCGGGCAGAACTGGTCTGAATGAGCAGTTCTTC. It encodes CASSPAGRTGLNEQFF. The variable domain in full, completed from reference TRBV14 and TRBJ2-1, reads EAGVTQFPSHSVIEKGQTVTLRCDPISGHDNLYWYRRVMGKEIKFLLHFVKESKQDESGMPNNRFLAERTGGTYSTLKVQPAELEDSGVYFCASSPAGRTGLNEQFFGPGTRLTVL.

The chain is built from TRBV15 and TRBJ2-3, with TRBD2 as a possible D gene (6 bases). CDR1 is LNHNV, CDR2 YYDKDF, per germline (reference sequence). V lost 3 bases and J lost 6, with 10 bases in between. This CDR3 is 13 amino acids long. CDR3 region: CATSSRAGDTQYF. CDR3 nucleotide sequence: TGTGCCACCAGCAGCCGCGCGGGGGATACGCAGTATTTT.

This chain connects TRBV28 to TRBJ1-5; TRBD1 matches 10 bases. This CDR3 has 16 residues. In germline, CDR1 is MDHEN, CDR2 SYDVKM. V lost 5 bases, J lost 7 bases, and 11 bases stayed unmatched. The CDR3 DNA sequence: TGTGCCAGCAGTGACCGGGACAGGGGATTCGGGCAGCCCCAGCATTTT. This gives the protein CASSDRDRGFGQPQHF.

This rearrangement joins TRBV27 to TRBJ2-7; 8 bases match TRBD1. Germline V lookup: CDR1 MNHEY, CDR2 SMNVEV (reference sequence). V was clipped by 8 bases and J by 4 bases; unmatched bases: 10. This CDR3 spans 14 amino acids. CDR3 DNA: TGTGCCAGCGGACAGGGTAGTCTTATATACGAGCAGTACTTC. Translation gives CASGQGSLIYEQYF.

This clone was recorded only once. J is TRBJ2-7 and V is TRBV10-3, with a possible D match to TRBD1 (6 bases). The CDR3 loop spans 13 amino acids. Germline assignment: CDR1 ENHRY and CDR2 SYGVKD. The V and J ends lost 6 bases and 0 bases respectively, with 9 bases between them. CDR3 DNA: TGTGCCATCAGGGGGGACACCTCCTACGAGCAGTACTTC. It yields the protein CAIRGDTSYEQYF.

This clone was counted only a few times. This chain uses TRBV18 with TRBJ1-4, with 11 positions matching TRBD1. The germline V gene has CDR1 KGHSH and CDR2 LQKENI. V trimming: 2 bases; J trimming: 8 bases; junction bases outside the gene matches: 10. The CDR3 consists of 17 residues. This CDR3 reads CASSPSPAGTGGEKLFF. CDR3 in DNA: TGTGCCAGCTCACCATCCCCGGCCGGGACAGGGGGAGAAAAACTGTTTTTT.

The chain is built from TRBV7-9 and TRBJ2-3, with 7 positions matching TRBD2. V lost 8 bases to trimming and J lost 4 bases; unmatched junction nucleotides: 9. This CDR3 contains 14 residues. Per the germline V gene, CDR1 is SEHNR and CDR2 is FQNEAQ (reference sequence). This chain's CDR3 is CASGWRERSDTQYF. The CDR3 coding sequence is TGTGCCAGCGGATGGCGGGAGAGATCAGATACGCAGTATTTT.

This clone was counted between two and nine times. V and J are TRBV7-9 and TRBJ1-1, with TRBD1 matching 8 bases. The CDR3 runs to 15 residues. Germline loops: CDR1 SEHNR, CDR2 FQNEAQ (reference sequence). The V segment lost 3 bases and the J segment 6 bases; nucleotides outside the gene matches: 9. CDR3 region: CASSLFGQGASEAFF. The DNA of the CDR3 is TGTGCCAGCAGCTTGTTCGGCCAGGGGGCATCTGAAGCTTTCTTT.

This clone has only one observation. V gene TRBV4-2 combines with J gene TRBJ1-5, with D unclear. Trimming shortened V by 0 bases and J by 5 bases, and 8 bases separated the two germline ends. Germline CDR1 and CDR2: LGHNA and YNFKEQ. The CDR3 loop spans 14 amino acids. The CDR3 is CASSQDLRDQPQHF. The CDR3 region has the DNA TGTGCCAGCAGCCAAGATCTGAGGGATCAGCCCCAGCATTTT.